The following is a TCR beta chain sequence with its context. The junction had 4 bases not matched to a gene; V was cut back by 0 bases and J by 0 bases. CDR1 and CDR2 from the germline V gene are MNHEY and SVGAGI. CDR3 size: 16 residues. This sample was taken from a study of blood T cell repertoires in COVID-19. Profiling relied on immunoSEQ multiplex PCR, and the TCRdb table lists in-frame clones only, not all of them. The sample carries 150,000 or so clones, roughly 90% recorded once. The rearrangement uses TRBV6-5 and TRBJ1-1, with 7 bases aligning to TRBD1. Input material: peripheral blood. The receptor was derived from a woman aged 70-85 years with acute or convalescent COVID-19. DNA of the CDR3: TGTGCCAGCAGTTACTCAGTCGGACAGGTGAACACTGAAGCTTTCTTT. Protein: CASSYSVGQVNTEAFF.